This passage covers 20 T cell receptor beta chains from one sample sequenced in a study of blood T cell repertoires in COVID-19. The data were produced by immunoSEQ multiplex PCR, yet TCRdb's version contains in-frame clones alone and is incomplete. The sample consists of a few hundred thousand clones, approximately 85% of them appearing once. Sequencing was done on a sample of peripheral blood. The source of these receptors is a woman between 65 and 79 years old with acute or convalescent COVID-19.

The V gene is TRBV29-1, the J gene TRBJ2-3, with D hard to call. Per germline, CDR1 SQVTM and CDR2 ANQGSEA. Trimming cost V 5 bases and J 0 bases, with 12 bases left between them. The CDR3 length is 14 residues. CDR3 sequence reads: CSVRYAASTDTQYF. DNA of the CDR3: TGCAGCGTTCGATACGCGGCTAGCACAGATACGCAGTATTTT.

The CDR3 DNA reads TGTGCCAGCAGTTACTCTACCTGGACTAGCGGGGGGGCAAACGAGCAGTACTTC. It specifies CASSYSTWTSGGANEQYF. V gene TRBV6-2 or TRBV6-3 combines with J gene TRBJ2-7; TRBD2 matches 15 bases. The CDR3 runs 18 residues. Trimming took 0 bases from V and 5 from J; bases not matched to a gene: 8. The germline gives CDR1 MNHEY, CDR2 SVGEGT.

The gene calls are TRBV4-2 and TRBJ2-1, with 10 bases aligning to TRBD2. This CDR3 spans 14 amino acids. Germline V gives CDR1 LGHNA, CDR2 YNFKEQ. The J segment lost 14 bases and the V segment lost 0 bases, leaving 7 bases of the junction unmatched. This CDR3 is CASSQDGLAGVKFF. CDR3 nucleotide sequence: TGTGCCAGCAGCCAAGACGGGCTAGCGGGGGTTAAGTTCTTC.

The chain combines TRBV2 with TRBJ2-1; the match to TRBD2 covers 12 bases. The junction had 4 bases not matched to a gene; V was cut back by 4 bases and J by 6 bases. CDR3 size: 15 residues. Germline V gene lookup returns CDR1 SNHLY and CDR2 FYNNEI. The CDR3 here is CASSVLAGGPNEQFF. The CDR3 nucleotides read TGTGCCAGCAGTGTTCTAGCGGGGGGGCCCAATGAGCAGTTCTTC. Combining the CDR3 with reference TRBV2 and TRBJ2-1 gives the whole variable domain EPEVTQTPSHQVTQMGQEVILRCVPISNHLYFYWYRQILGQKVEFLVSFYNNEISEKSEIFDDQFSVERPDGSNFTLKIRSTKLEDSAMYFCASSVLAGGPNEQFFGPGTRLTVL.

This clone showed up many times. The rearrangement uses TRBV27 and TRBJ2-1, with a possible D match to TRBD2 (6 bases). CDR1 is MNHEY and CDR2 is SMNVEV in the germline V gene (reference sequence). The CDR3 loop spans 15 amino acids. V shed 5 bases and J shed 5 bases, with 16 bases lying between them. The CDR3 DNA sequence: TGTGCCAGCAGTACGATGCGGGACGGGGACAATGAGCAGTTCTTC. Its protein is CASSTMRDGDNEQFF.

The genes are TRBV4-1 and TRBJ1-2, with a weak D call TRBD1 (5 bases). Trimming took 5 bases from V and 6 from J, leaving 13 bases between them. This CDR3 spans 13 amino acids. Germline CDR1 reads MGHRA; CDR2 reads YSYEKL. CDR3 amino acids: CASSGTGGNGYTF. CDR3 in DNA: TGCGCCAGCAGCGGCACCGGGGGAAATGGCTACACCTTC.

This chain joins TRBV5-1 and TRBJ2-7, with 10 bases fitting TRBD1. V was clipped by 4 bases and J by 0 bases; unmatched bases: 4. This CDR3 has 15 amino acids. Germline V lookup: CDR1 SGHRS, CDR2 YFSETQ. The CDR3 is CASSLRTGGSYEQYF. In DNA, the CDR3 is TGCGCCAGCAGCCTGAGGACAGGGGGCTCCTACGAGCAGTACTTC.

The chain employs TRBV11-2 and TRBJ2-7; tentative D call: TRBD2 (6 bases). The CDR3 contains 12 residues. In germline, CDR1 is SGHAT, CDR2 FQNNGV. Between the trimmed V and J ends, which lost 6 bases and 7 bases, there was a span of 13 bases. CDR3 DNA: TGTGCCAGCAGTTCGACTAGAATAGAGCAGTACTTC. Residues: CASSSTRIEQYF. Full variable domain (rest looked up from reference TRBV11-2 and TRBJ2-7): EAGVAQSPRYKIIEKRQSVAFWCNPISGHATLYWYQQILGQGPKLLIQFQNNGVVDDSQLPKDRFSAERLKGVDSTLKIQPAKLEDSAVYLCASSSTRIEQYFGPGTRLTVT.

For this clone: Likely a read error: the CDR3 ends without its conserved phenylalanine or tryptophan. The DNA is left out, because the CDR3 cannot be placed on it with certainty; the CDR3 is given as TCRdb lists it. CDR3 region: CASSLVHSTSGGEGAGS. V and J are TRBV5-4 and TRBJ2-7; the table's TRBD2 call for D was not verified on the DNA. The CDR3 totals 17 residues, both ends included. Germline CDR1 is SGHNT and CDR2 is YYREEE (reference sequence).

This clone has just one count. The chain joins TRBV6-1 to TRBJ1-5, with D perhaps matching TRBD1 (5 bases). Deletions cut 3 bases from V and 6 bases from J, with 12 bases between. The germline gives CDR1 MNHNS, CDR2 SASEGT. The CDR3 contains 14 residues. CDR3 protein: CASSEPGLSQPQHF. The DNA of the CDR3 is TGTGCCAGCAGTGAGCCGGGACTTTCTCAGCCCCAGCATTTT.

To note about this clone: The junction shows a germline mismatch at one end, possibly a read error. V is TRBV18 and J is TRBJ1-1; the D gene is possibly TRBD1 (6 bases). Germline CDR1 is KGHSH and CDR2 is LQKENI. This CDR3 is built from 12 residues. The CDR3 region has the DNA TGTGCCAGCTCGCCACAGGGAGCTGTAGCTTTCTTT. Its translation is CASSPQGAVAFF.

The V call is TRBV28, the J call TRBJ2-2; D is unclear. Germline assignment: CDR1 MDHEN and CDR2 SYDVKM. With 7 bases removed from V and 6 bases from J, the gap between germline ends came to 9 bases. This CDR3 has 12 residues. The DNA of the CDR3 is TGTGCCAGCACTTCTGAGGCCGGGGAGCTGTTTTTT. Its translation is CASTSEAGELFF.

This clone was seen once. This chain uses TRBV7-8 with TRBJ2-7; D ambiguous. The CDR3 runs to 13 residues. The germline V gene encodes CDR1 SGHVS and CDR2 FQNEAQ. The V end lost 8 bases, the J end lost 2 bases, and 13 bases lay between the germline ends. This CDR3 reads CASSYEPTYEQYF. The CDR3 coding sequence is TGTGCCAGCTCGTACGAGCCCACCTACGAGCAGTACTTC.

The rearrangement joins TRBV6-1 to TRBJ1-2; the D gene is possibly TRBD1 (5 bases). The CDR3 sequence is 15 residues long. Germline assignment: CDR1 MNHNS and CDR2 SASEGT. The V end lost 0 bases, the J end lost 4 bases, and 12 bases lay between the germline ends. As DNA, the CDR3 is TGTGCCAGCAGTGAAGCGGGGAGGGGAGGCTATGGCTACACCTTC. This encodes CASSEAGRGGYGYTF.

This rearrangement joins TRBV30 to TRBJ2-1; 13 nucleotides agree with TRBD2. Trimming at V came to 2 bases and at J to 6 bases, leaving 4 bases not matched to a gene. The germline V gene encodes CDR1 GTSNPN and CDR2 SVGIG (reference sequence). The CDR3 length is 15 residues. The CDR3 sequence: CAWSRGLAGLNEQFF. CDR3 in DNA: TGTGCCTGGAGTCGGGGACTAGCGGGGCTCAATGAGCAGTTCTTC.

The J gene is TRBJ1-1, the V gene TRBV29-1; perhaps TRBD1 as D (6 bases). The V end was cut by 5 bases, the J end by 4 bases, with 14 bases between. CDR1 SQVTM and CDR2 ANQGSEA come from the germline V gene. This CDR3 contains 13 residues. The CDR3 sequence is CSVKTGSATEAFF. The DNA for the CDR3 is TGCAGCGTTAAAACAGGGTCGGCCACTGAAGCTTTCTTT. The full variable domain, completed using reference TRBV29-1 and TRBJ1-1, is SAVISQKPSRDICQRGTSLTIQCQVDSQVTMMFWYRQQPGQSLTLIATANQGSEATYESGFVIDKFPISRPNLTFSTLTVSNMSPEDSSIYLCSVKTGSATEAFFGQGTRLTVV.

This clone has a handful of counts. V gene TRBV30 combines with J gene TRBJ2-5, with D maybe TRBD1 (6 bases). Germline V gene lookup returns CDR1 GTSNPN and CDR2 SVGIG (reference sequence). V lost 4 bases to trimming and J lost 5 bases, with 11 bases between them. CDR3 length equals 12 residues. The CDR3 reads CAWKGEGETQYF. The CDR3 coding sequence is TGTGCCTGGAAGGGGGAAGGGGAGACCCAGTACTTC. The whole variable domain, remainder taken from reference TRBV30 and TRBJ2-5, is SQTIHQWPATLVQPVGSPLSLECTVEGTSNPNLYWYRQAAGRGLQLLFYSVGIGQISSEVPQNLSASRPQDRQFILSSKKLLLSDSGFYLCAWKGEGETQYFGPGTRLLVL.

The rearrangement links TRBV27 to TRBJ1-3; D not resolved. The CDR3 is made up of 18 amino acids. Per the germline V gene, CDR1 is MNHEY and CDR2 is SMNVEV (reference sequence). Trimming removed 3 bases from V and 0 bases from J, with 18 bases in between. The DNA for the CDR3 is TGTGCCAGCAGTTTGAGGGAGTCCGATATTTCCTCTGGAAACACCATATATTTT. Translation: CASSLRESDISSGNTIYF.

In DNA form, the CDR3 reads TGTGCCAGCAGCTTTGACAGGGAACGACCAAACGAGCAGTACTTC. This encodes CASSFDRERPNEQYF. The V gene is TRBV6-5, the J gene TRBJ2-7; TRBD1 agrees at 7 bases. The CDR3 consists of 15 residues. V lost 6 bases and J lost 5; bases outside the gene matches: 13. The V gene's germline CDR1 is MNHEY and CDR2 SVGAGI.

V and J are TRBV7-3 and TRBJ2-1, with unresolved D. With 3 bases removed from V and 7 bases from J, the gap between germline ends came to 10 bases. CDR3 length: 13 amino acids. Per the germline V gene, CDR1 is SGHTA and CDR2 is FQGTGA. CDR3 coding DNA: TGTGCCAGCAGCTTTTCTCTCGGGAATGAGCAGTTCTTC. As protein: CASSFSLGNEQFF.